The 17 T cell receptor beta chains presented below share a single source sample, sequenced in a study of CD8+ T cells in alopecia areata. The sequencing template was cDNA reverse transcribed from extracted RNA. Produced via immunoSEQ multiplex PCR; TCRdb's table is partial and in-frame only. This repertoire holds around 100,000 clones, and none appear only once. Sequenced material: lesional skin. Every receptor here comes from a C3H/HeJ mouse with alopecia areata. The strain's MHC type: H2-k.

Regarding this clone: TCRdb gives a protein that differs at residue 16 from what the DNA encodes, so the protein here is translated from the DNA. Genes and germline come from the mouse. The sequence runs out 3 residues before the end of the CDR3; the remainder is reconstructed from the germline J gene. This chain joins TRBV1 and TRBJ1-6, with a tentative D call TRBD1 (6 bases). TRBJ1-6 belongs to the ORF category, with a function that is uncertain. The V and J ends lost 0 bases and 0 bases respectively, with 15 bases between them. This CDR3 has 19 residues. Looked up from germline, CDR1 is NSQYPW and CDR2 is LRSPGD (reference sequence). This chain's CDR3 is CTCSADRTEKYSYNSPLYF. The part of the CDR3 DNA that was read is TGCACCTGCAGTGCAGATAGGACAGAAAAATATTCCTATAATTCGCCC.

This clone has only a few counts. Mouse gene names apply. CDR3 DNA (partial): TGTGCCAGCGGTGATGTGAGGGACAGGAAGAACACCGGG. Protein product: CASGDVRDRKNTG. The CDR3, in full, reads CASGDVRDRKNTGQLYF. The chain links TRBV13-2 to TRBJ2-2; 8 bases line up with TRBD1. The CDR3 end lies 4 residues beyond the end of the read and is filled in from the germline J gene. The V gene's germline CDR1 is NNHNN and CDR2 SYGAGS (reference sequence). CDR3 length: 17 residues. J gave up 2 bases and V 0 bases, and 6 bases lay outside the gene matches.

Regarding this clone: Gene and germline names: mouse. The read terminates 4 residues ahead of where the CDR3 ends, so the germline J gene completes it. V and J are TRBV19 and TRBJ2-4; no definite D call. The CDR3 extends over 13 amino acids. The ends were cut back, 2 bases at V and 2 bases at J, with 6 bases in the middle. Germline V gene sequence: CDR1 FNHDT, CDR2 SITEND (reference sequence). The CDR3 DNA, read in part, is TGTGCCAGCAGTATCAGGAATCAAAAC. It is translated as CASSIRNQN. The entire CDR3 reads CASSIRNQNTLYF.

This clone was observed a few times. Germline and genes: mouse. Read coverage stops 4 residues before the CDR3 terminus; the germline J gene supplies the remainder. The V call is TRBV17, the J call TRBJ2-1, with 10 bases lining up with TRBD1. The V gene's germline CDR1 is MNHDT and CDR2 YYDKIL. This CDR3 region has 15 residues. V dropped 2 bases and J dropped 4; count of bases not matched to a gene: 2. The CDR3 sequence is CASSRPGQGYAEQFF. The DNA read from the CDR3 is TGTGCTAGCAGTAGACCGGGACAGGGGTATGCT.

In its sample, this clone was seen many times. The protein here is the DNA translation, as the TCRdb protein differs from it at residue 13. Each gene name is a mouse one. The CDR3 extends 3 residues past the end of the read, so its final part is completed from the germline J gene. The chain recombines TRBV13-3 with TRBJ1-6; 10 bases align to TRBD1. TRBJ1-6 is identified as an open reading frame with a role that is uncertain. V shed 2 bases, J shed 3 bases, and the junction held 2 bases outside the gene matches. CDR3 size: 16 residues. The germline CDR1 and CDR2 sequences are NNHDY and SYVADS. The CDR3 loop is CASSEWDRGYNSPLYF. The CDR3 bases that were read are TGTGCCAGCAGTGAATGGGACAGGGGCTATAATTCGCCC.

Points on this clone: All gene names here are mouse names. With the read ending 4 residues before the CDR3 end, the germline J gene is used to fill in that end. The chain couples TRBV1 to TRBJ1-1, with 10 positions matching TRBD1. The germline V gene has CDR1 NSQYPW and CDR2 LRSPGD (reference sequence). V shed 3 bases and J 0 bases; nucleotides not matched to a gene: 4. CDR3 size: 16 residues. The CDR3 is CTCSAAGTGANTEVFF. Partial CDR3 DNA: TGCACCTGCAGTGCCGCTGGGACAGGGGCAAACACA.

This clone was seen at least ten times. At residue 14, TCRdb's protein disagrees with the DNA translation; the protein shown here derives from the DNA. The gene symbols are mouse symbols. The CDR3 end is not reached by the read, which stops 3 residues before it; the germline J gene fills it in. This chain connects TRBV13-3 to TRBJ1-3; the match to TRBD1 covers 7 bases. V lost 0 bases, J lost 0 bases, and 6 bases stayed unmatched. CDR1 is NNHDY, CDR2 SYVADS, per germline. This CDR3 has 17 residues. Incomplete CDR3 DNA: TGTGCCAGCAGTGATGTCTGGGACAGAGATTCTGGAAATACG. This translates into CASSDVWDRDSGNT. The full CDR3 reads CASSDVWDRDSGNTLYF. The full variable domain, with the rest looked up from reference TRBV13-3 and TRBJ1-3, is EAAVTQSPRSKVAVTGGKVTLSCHQTNNHDYMYWYRQDTGHGLRLIHYSYVADSTEKGDIPDGYKASRPSQENFSLILELASLSQTAVYFCASSDVWDRDSGNTLYFGEGSRLIVV.

This clone has a handful of counts. Mouse gene names apply. Read data end 4 residues before the CDR3 end; the end is taken from the germline J gene. The chain joins TRBV13-3 to TRBJ1-4; possibly TRBD1 for D (6 bases). Trimming took off 0 bases at V and 6 bases at J, with 12 bases between the two ends. This CDR3 spans 15 amino acids. CDR1 and CDR2 from the germline V gene are NNHDY and SYVADS. Incomplete CDR3 DNA: TGTGCCAGCAGTGATGCAGGCAGGGGCCACGAA. It encodes CASSDAGRGHE. The CDR3 reads in full as CASSDAGRGHERLFF.

Turning to this clone: Mouse gene names and germline throughout. The sequenced part of the CDR3 DNA is TGTGCTAGCAGGGACAACAACGAA. This sequence encodes CASRDNNE. The CDR3 reads in full as CASRDNNERLFF. J is TRBJ1-4 and V is TRBV29; D perhaps matches TRBD1 (5 bases). From the germline J gene comes the end of the CDR3, since the read stops 4 residues before it. V lost 6 bases and J 4 bases, leaving 6 bases between the germline ends. Germline V gene lookup returns CDR1 MSHET and CDR2 SYDVDS. This CDR3 has 12 amino acids.

Concerning this clone: Gene names denote mouse genes. The read falls 4 residues short of the CDR3 end, and the missing part is taken from the germline J gene. The chain couples TRBV1 to TRBJ1-1; 7 bases agree with TRBD1. The germline gives CDR1 NSQYPW, CDR2 LRSPGD (reference sequence). This CDR3 spans 17 amino acids. The V segment lost 0 bases and the J segment 2 bases; nucleotides outside the gene matches: 9. Here the CDR3 reads CTCSADRTGESNTEVFF. The DNA read from the CDR3 is TGCACCTGCAGTGCAGATCGCACAGGGGAGAGCAACACA.

Concerning this clone itself: Mouse gene names and germline throughout. The read halts 4 residues ahead of the CDR3 end, with the missing end drawn from the germline J gene. V usage is TRBV13-1 and J usage is TRBJ2-7; 10 bases are shared with TRBD2. Per the germline V gene, CDR1 is NSHNY and CDR2 is SYGAGN. The CDR3 is made up of 16 amino acids. CDR3 in amino acids: CASSDSWGGAGDEQYF. The part of the CDR3 DNA that was read is TGTGCCAGCAGTGATTCCTGGGGGGGCGCAGGTGAT.

For this clone: The listed genes are named as in mouse. The read falls 4 residues short of the CDR3 end, and the missing part is taken from the germline J gene. The chain joins TRBV19 to TRBJ2-7; TRBD1 matches 7 bases. This CDR3 contains 14 residues. CDR1 and CDR2 (germline): FNHDT, SITEND (reference sequence). CDR3 protein: CASSIGDREYEQYF. The DNA read from the CDR3 is TGTGCCAGCAGTATAGGGGACAGAGAATAT.

Details on this clone: The TCRdb protein fails to match the DNA translation at residue 10; the protein reported here was translated from the DNA. Gene and germline names: mouse. The read ends 3 residues before the CDR3 terminus; that terminus is restored from the germline J gene. The chain has TRBV13-3 and TRBJ1-6; D unresolved. TRBJ1-6 is an open reading frame whose function is uncertain. CDR3 size: 13 residues. Germline V gives CDR1 NNHDY, CDR2 SYVADS. Trimming removed 6 bases at V and 6 bases at J, with 10 bases between. CDR3 region: CASKLRSNSPLYF. The DNA read from the CDR3 is TGTGCCAGCAAACTCAGGAGTAATTCGCCC.

This clone was observed a handful of times. The junction shows a germline mismatch at one end, possibly a read error. Gene names and germline match the mouse. This CDR3 reads CASREAQGYAEQFF. The CDR3 bases that were read are TGTGCCAGCCGTGAAGCTCAGGGCTATGCT. V is TRBV13-1 and J is TRBJ2-1; maybe TRBD1 (5 bases). The read stops 4 residues short of the end of the CDR3; the missing end is completed from the germline J gene. This CDR3 is built from 14 residues. Germline V lookup: CDR1 NSHNY, CDR2 SYGAGN.

This clone showed up just a few times. Gene names and germline match the mouse. The read gets to within 4 residues of the CDR3 end, and the germline J gene fills in the rest. J is TRBJ1-2 and V is TRBV13-3; no clear D. Trimming left V 2 bases short and J 0 bases short, with 11 bases between. There are 15 residues in the CDR3. Germline V gives CDR1 NNHDY, CDR2 SYVADS. The CDR3 loop is CASSEINRSNSDYTF. The covered CDR3 bases are TGTGCCAGCAGTGAGATCAACAGATCAAACTCC.

As for this clone: The germline and genes are mouse ones. Read data end 4 residues before the CDR3 end; the end is taken from the germline J gene. The chain uses TRBV13-1 and TRBJ2-3, with D possibly being TRBD2 (5 bases). Deletions cut 2 bases from V and 0 bases from J, with 10 bases between. CDR1 and CDR2 from the germline V gene are NSHNY and SYGAGN. The CDR3 extends over 15 amino acids. The CDR3 loop reads CASSDWDTSAETLYF. The CDR3 bases that were read are TGTGCCAGCAGTGACTGGGATACTAGTGCAGAA.

In regard to this clone: Germline and genes: mouse. The DNA ends 4 residues before the CDR3 does, and the rest of the CDR3 is filled in from the germline J gene. The gene calls are TRBV13-1 and TRBJ2-7; no firm D call. With 5 bases removed from V and 1 base from J, the gap between germline ends came to 10 bases. Germline V gene data show CDR1 as NSHNY and CDR2 as SYGAGN. This CDR3 has 13 residues. Incomplete CDR3 DNA: TGTGCCAGCAGCGGCATGGGTTCCTAT. It is translated as CASSGMGSY. The CDR3 as a whole reads CASSGMGSYEQYF.